Listed here are 19 T cell receptor beta chains from one sample, sequenced in a study of neurological immune-mediated disorders. Each CDR3 protein is one row after TCRdb ran MiXCR on the 5' RACE reads. The data show tens of thousands of distinct CDR3 sequences, around 3.6% seen once. Sequencing input: PBMCs. The receptors derive from a woman in her forties or fifties with multiple sclerosis.

Many counts were recorded for this clonotype. V and J are TRBV5-1 and TRBJ2-3, with D uncertain. The germline V and J ends were trimmed by 9 bases and 0 bases, with 20 bases remaining between them. The germline V gene encodes CDR1 SGHRS and CDR2 YFSETQ. The CDR3 has 16 residues. The CDR3 coding sequence is TGCGCCACCTACGAAGGTAGGGCGTCTAGCACAGATACGCAGTATTTT. It yields the protein CATYEGRASSTDTQYF.

This clonotype has ten or more counts. The genes are TRBV7-2 and TRBJ1-2; D not certain. Germline loops: CDR1 SGHTA, CDR2 FQGNSA. The CDR3 length is 15 residues. V shed 1 base and J shed 2 bases, with 11 bases lying between them. The CDR3 loop reads CASSLVGAANYGYTF. The CDR3 nucleotides are TGTGCCAGCAGCTTAGTGGGTGCAGCCAACTATGGCTACACCTTC.

This chain uses TRBV19 with TRBJ2-4; TRBD1 is a possible D gene (6 bases). V lost 3 bases, J lost 2 bases, and 20 bases lay in between. Germline V gene sequence: CDR1 LNHDA, CDR2 SQIVND (reference sequence). The CDR3 sequence is 18 residues long. CDR3 in amino acids: CASSMRDTPTLTKNIQYF. The CDR3 DNA reads TGTGCCAGTAGTATGAGGGACACGCCAACCCTAACCAAAAACATTCAGTACTTC.

In this sample, this clonotype turned up many times. The chain couples TRBV20-1 to TRBJ1-1; no reliable D call. Germline values: CDR1 DFQATT, CDR2 SNEGSKA (reference sequence). The V end was cut by 3 bases, the J end by 1 base, with 9 bases between. The CDR3 covers 13 residues. This CDR3 is CSASHTQNTEAFF. Written as DNA, the CDR3 is TGCAGTGCTAGCCATACACAGAACACTGAAGCTTTCTTT.

This clonotype has a handful of counts. V gene TRBV12-3 or TRBV12-4 combines with J gene TRBJ2-7, with 9 positions matching TRBD1. V lost 6 bases to trimming and J lost 1 base; unmatched junction nucleotides: 7. CDR3 length: 15 amino acids. The CDR3 is CASSPGTGSSYEQYF. DNA for the CDR3: TGTGCCAGCAGCCCAGGGACAGGGAGTTCCTACGAGCAGTACTTC.

Here the CDR3 reads CASSPSHENTEAFF. The CDR3 region has the DNA TGTGCCAGCAGCCCCTCCCACGAGAACACTGAAGCTTTCTTT. V gene TRBV9 combines with J gene TRBJ1-1; D is unclear. V was clipped by 4 bases and J by 1 base, with 11 bases between them. In germline, CDR1 is SGDLS, CDR2 YYNGEE. This CDR3 is built from 14 residues.

This clonotype turned up a few times. The chain carries TRBV4-2 and TRBJ1-6; D possibly corresponds to TRBD1 (5 bases). This CDR3 spans 17 amino acids. CDR1 LGHNA and CDR2 YNFKEQ come from the germline V gene. Trimming stripped 4 bases from V and 1 base from J, with 14 bases between. CDR3 sequence: CASSRKIDSSYNSPLHF. The CDR3, as DNA: TGTGCCAGCAGCCGAAAAATCGACAGTTCCTATAATTCACCCCTCCACTTT.

Many counts were recorded for this clonotype. The chain combines TRBV6-5 with TRBJ1-2, with D unclear. CDR1 and CDR2 (germline): MNHEY, SVGAGI. The CDR3 sequence is 11 residues long. V was shortened by 6 bases and J by 3 bases, with 5 bases between the two germline ends. The CDR3 DNA follows: TGTGCCAGCAGATTCGACTATGGCTACACCTTC. Protein product: CASRFDYGYTF.

This clonotype was detected many times. The chain carries TRBV4-3 and TRBJ2-1, with D unresolved. Germline CDR1 is LGHNA and CDR2 is YSLEER. V lost 0 bases and J 10 bases, leaving 10 bases between the germline ends. The CDR3 has 13 amino acids. The CDR3 spells CASSQDSGREQFF. The CDR3 DNA is TGCGCCAGCAGCCAAGACTCGGGCCGCGAGCAGTTCTTC.

This clonotype was seen repeatedly, ten times or more. The genes are TRBV20-1 and TRBJ2-1; the D is unclear. This CDR3 has 12 residues. V lost 1 base, J lost 9 bases, and 10 bases lay in between. Germline values: CDR1 DFQATT, CDR2 SNEGSKA (reference sequence). The CDR3 region is CSARGRVAEQFF. The CDR3 nucleotides read TGCAGTGCTAGAGGTAGGGTAGCTGAGCAGTTCTTC.

There are many counts of this clonotype. This chain links TRBV7-2 with TRBJ2-7; D possibly corresponds to TRBD1 (6 bases). This CDR3 spans 14 amino acids. V was cut by 6 bases and J by 0 bases, with 12 bases left in between. In germline, CDR1 is SGHTA, CDR2 FQGNSA. DNA for the CDR3: TGTGCCAGCAGTCCAGGGGCCGGCTCCTACGAGCAGTACTTC. This codes for CASSPGAGSYEQYF.

This clonotype has at least ten counts. The chain is built from TRBV4-3 and TRBJ1-2, with a weak D call TRBD1 (6 bases). Trimming stripped 1 base from V and 7 bases from J, with 13 bases between. The CDR3 loop spans 14 amino acids. Germline assignment: CDR1 LGHNA and CDR2 YSLEER. The CDR3 here is CASSQGRGAFGYTF. For the CDR3, the DNA is TGCGCCAGCAGCCAAGGGCGGGGGGCTTTTGGCTACACCTTC.

This clonotype was seen ten or more times. This sequence joins TRBV7-9 and TRBJ2-1, with D possibly TRBD2 on 5 matching bases. In germline, CDR1 is SEHNR, CDR2 FQNEAQ (reference sequence). The CDR3 consists of 13 residues. The V gene lost 6 bases and the J gene lost 8 bases, with 14 bases spanning the gap. The CDR3 reads CASSPSGSHEQFF. CDR3 bases: TGTGCCAGCAGTCCTAGTGGGAGCCATGAGCAGTTCTTC.

At least ten counts were recorded for this clonotype. The V and J genes are TRBV7-2 and TRBJ2-3; 13 bases align to TRBD2. Per the germline V gene, CDR1 is SGHTA and CDR2 is FQGNSA. This CDR3 spans 17 amino acids. V shed 5 bases and J 1 base; nucleotides not matched to a gene: 6. For the CDR3, the DNA is TGTGCCAGCAGCCCGAGACTAGCGGGGGGCGGCACAGATACGCAGTATTTT. This codes for CASSPRLAGGGTDTQYF.

J is TRBJ1-2 and V is TRBV7-2; D is unclear. The V end lost 2 bases, the J end lost 6 bases, and 19 bases lay between the germline ends. Germline V gene sequence: CDR1 SGHTA, CDR2 FQGNSA. The CDR3 totals 16 residues. The CDR3 here is CASSLNPGNGEDGYTF. CDR3 nucleotide sequence: TGTGCCAGCAGCTTAAATCCCGGGAACGGGGAGGATGGCTACACCTTC.

This clonotype was seen ten or more times. The V and J genes are TRBV2 and TRBJ2-3; no clear D. Germline CDR1 reads SNHLY; CDR2 reads FYNNEI. Trimming took off 5 bases at V and 4 bases at J, with 4 bases between the two ends. CDR3 length equals 11 residues. The CDR3 nucleotides read TGTGCCAGCAGTTTCGCAGATACGCAGTATTTT. This translates into CASSFADTQYF.

This clonotype was seen ten or more times. The genes are TRBV6-5 and TRBJ2-5; the D is unclear. The CDR3 has 13 residues. Deletions cut 9 bases from V and 7 bases from J, with 18 bases between. Per the germline V gene, CDR1 is MNHEY and CDR2 is SVGAGI. CDR3 region: CASNSPGPGTQYF. CDR3 bases: TGTGCCAGTAATAGTCCTGGCCCGGGGACCCAGTACTTC.

In its sample, this clonotype was seen many times. The chain has TRBV5-5 and TRBJ1-6, with 8 bases identical to TRBD1. This CDR3 is built from 13 residues. With V trimmed by 4 bases and J by 10 bases, 4 bases remained unmatched. Looked up from germline, CDR1 is SGHKS and CDR2 is YYEKEE (reference sequence). Written as DNA, the CDR3 is TGTGCCAGCAGCCCGGACAGGGACTCACCCCTCCACTTT. Translated, it gives CASSPDRDSPLHF. Drawing the rest from reference TRBV5-5 and TRBJ1-6, the complete variable domain is DAGVTQSPTHLIKTRGQQVTLRCSPISGHKSVSWYQQVLGQGPQFIFQYYEKEERGRGNFPDRFSARQFPNYSSELNVNALLLGDSALYLCASSPDRDSPLHFGNGTRLTVT.

In this sample, this clonotype turned up many times. The rearrangement joins TRBV9 to TRBJ2-5; tentatively, D is TRBD1 or TRBD2 (7 bases each). Trimming removed 4 bases from V and 4 bases from J, with 20 bases in between. This CDR3 spans 16 amino acids. Per the germline V gene, CDR1 is SGDLS and CDR2 is YYNGEE. The CDR3 coding sequence is TGTGCCAGCAGCTCCAGGGGGGGCCGTAGTGGAGAGACCCAGTACTTC. Translation: CASSSRGGRSGETQYF.